This T cell receptor beta chain is drawn from a study of OX40 agonist ivuxolimab in advanced cancers. Turning to the overall study: The costimulatory receptor OX40 (CD134) was targeted by ivuxolimab, a fully human IgG2 agonistic monoclonal antibody. Patients were allowed to have had prior anti-PD-1, anti-PD-L1 or anti-CTLA-4 therapy, and approximately 40% of the dose-escalation patients had been treated with checkpoint inhibitors. Of the 50 or so patients in dose escalation, about 20 had hepatocellular carcinoma, some 15 had melanoma, 9 had renal cell carcinoma and 9 had head and neck cancer. Peripheral TCRbeta sequencing was intended to test whether TCR sequence diversity was altered and clonal T-cell expansion was caused by ivuxolimab. Intravenous ivuxolimab was administered to patients every 2 weeks at six dose levels: 0.01, 0.1, 0.3, 1.5, 3 and 10 mg/kg. Partial responses occurred in three dose-escalation patients, of whom one had hepatocellular carcinoma and two had cutaneous melanoma. In the dose-escalation cohort, 82.7% of patients were male, and the mean age was roughly 60 years, with a range of about 23 to 90. The paper reports the monotherapy dose-escalation portion (N of about 51 patients) of the phase I ivuxolimab trial.

Summary of the overall study and its limitations: Low levels of normalized T-cell clonal expansion were also seen in some patients who did not respond. The antigen specificity of the peripheral T cells that underwent clonal expansion was not determined. In the 0.1-3.0 mg/kg groups, partial responders had among the lowest normalized peripheral clonal expansion, particularly in CD8+ T cells. Clonal expansion of both CD4+ and CD8+ blood T cells was observed from baseline to week 6 at doses 0.1 to 3.0 mg/kg. After ivuxolimab, expanded clones were on average more numerous among CD8+ T cells than among CD4+ T cells.

To note about this clone: Its antigen is unknown. One base away there is no much larger clone; base qualities are not given.

The trial excluded patients who had a history of autoimmune disease or who were on systemic immunosuppression. Peripheral blood for TCR sequencing was collected from all dose cohorts at baseline, on cycle 4 day 1, and on cycle 7 day 1. The samples were drawn from a first-in-human, open-label, multicenter phase I dose-escalation trial of ivuxolimab. The trial enrolled adults with locally advanced or metastatic head and neck squamous cell, hepatocellular, melanoma or renal cell carcinoma. Before TCR sequencing, CD4+ T cells and CD8+ T cells from peripheral blood were sorted into separate populations. Compared with germline, V lacks 1 base and J lacks 5 bases; bases without a gene match: 6. Inclusive of the bounding cysteine and phenylalanine, the CDR3 is 16 residues long. The CDR3 DNA has 48 bases and is translated from base 1. CDR1 and CDR2 (SGHRS, YFSETQ) derive from the germline V gene. For sequencing of the TCRbeta CDR3 region, genomic DNA was extracted from the sorted cells. TCRbeta CDR3 regions were sequenced using the immunoSEQ Assay. TCRdb holds this immuneACCESS table with in-frame rearrangements only. Some clones are missing; in checked studies, unresolved V genes explain under half, and the rest has no known cause. This sample holds about 100,000 clones; about 83% were observed only once. The top ten hold around 1.5% of the sample.

The source was CD4+ or CD8+ T cells sorted from blood, collected in a trial of the OX40 agonist ivuxolimab. The rearrangement joined TRBV5-1 to TRBJ2-5, and TRBD2 matches 12 of the central bases. The TCR sequence derives from an adult with an advanced solid tumor such as melanoma, head and neck, liver or kidney cancer. The nucleotide sequence reads TGCGCCAGCAGCTTGTCGACTAGCGGGGGCCTGGAGACCCAGTACTTC. It codes for CASSLSTSGGLETQYF.